This T cell receptor (beta chain) was retrieved from a study of radiation and T cells in renal cell carcinoma. Study context: Nephrectomy followed 15 Gy stereotactic body radiation by 4 weeks. Study-level findings and limits: Without pretreatment biopsies, baseline tumor clonotype presence was undetermined. From baseline, blood top tumor clonotypes peaked at 2 weeks post-radiation.

As to time point: baseline pretreatment blood. Documented treatment: 15 Gy SBRT to primary tumor, nephrectomy 4 weeks later. This renal cell carcinoma was of the clear cell type. With respect to this clone: Its matching antigen is unknown.

Data came from immunoSEQ multiplex PCR; TCRdb stores just in-frame clones and leaves some out. The data contain about 130,000 clones, around nine tenths of them singletons. The sequence was obtained from a woman between 50 and 59 years old with renal cell carcinoma. The starting material was blood, obtained from a patient whose treatment included radiotherapy and nephrectomy.

Written as DNA, the CDR3 is TGTGCCAGCTCACCCCCGAGCAGGGCCAATGGCTACACCTTC. Protein product: CASSPPSRANGYTF. The chain is built from TRBV18 and TRBJ1-2; weak D call: TRBD1 (5 bases). V was shortened by 3 bases and J by 6 bases, with 14 bases between the two germline ends. This CDR3 has 14 amino acids. CDR1 and CDR2 (germline): KGHSH, LQKENI.